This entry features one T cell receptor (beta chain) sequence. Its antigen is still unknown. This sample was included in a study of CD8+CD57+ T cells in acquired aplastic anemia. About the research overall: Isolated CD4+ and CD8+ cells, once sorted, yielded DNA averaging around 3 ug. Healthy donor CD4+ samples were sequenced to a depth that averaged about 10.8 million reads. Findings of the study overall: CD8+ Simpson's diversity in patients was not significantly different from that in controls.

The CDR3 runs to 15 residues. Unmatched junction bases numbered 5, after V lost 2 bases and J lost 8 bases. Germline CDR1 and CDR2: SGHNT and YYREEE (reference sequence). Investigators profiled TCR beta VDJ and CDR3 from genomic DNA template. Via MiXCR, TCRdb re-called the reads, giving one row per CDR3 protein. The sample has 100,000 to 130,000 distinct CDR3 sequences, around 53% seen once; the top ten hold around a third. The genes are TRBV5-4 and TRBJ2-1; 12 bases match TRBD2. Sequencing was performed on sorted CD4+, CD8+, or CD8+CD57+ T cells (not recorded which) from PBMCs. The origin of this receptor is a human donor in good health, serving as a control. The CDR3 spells CASSFPSGGAYEQFF. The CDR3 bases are TGTGCCAGCAGCTTTCCTAGCGGGGGGGCATATGAGCAGTTCTTC.